These T cell receptor beta chains were read from a single sample in a study of response to subunit inactivated influenza vaccine. TCRdb fed the RT-PCR reads into MiXCR, producing one record per CDR3 protein. The repertoire has about 500,000 distinct CDR3 sequences, 15% to 20% of them found once; the top ten carry less than 4%. This material consisted of CD4+ T cells sorted from PBMCs, taken less than 25 months after vaccination. These TCRs come from a man aged 50-75 years who received an inactivated influenza vaccine. Both conserved end residues are part of each CDR3. Fields, in order: V gene, J gene, CDR3 protein.

v_gene: TRBV29-1
j_gene: TRBJ2-7
CDR3aa: CSVRTGGYEQYF

v_gene: TRBV5-1
j_gene: TRBJ1-5
CDR3aa: CASSLEPSGNQPQHF

v_gene: TRBV5-6
j_gene: TRBJ2-7
CDR3aa: CASSLGPTSEQYF

v_gene: TRBV2
j_gene: TRBJ2-5
CDR3aa: CASMAGRQETQYF

v_gene: TRBV29-1
j_gene: TRBJ1-1
CDR3aa: CSVEVQEGTEAFF

v_gene: TRBV7-9
j_gene: TRBJ2-3
CDR3aa: CASSLVAADTDTQYF

v_gene: TRBV5-1
j_gene: TRBJ2-7
CDR3aa: CASSLGVDFEQYF

v_gene: TRBV7-2
j_gene: TRBJ2-5
CDR3aa: CASTSQGFGETQYF

v_gene: TRBV20-1
j_gene: TRBJ2-7
CDR3aa: CSVPLAGSAEQYF

v_gene: TRBV3-1
j_gene: TRBJ1-2
CDR3aa: CASSQGGGGGYGYTF

v_gene: TRBV6-1
j_gene: TRBJ2-1
CDR3aa: CASSTSGTGSNEQFF

v_gene: TRBV7-2
j_gene: TRBJ2-1
CDR3aa: CASSWSGTSSYNEQFF

v_gene: TRBV10-3
j_gene: TRBJ1-4
CDR3aa: CAISGKQGTNEKLFF

v_gene: TRBV10-3
j_gene: TRBJ2-3
CDR3aa: CAISDNIGSSTDTQYF

v_gene: TRBV7-2
j_gene: TRBJ2-3
CDR3aa: CASSLASGGTDTQYF

v_gene: TRBV12-3/TRBV12-4
j_gene: TRBJ1-1
CDR3aa: CASSGRGHEAFF

v_gene: TRBV5-1
j_gene: TRBJ2-3
CDR3aa: CASSRIAGSSTDTQYF

v_gene: TRBV6-1
j_gene: TRBJ2-1
CDR3aa: CASSHRGWWTYNEQFF

v_gene: TRBV7-2
j_gene: TRBJ2-2
CDR3aa: CASSPWTGVGGELFF

v_gene: TRBV11-2
j_gene: TRBJ2-5
CDR3aa: CASSLGVWSGRRRGETQYF

v_gene: TRBV12-3/TRBV12-4
j_gene: TRBJ1-5
CDR3aa: CASSALGQGQWPQHF

v_gene: TRBV6-2/TRBV6-3
j_gene: TRBJ1-2
CDR3aa: CASRTGIGYTF

v_gene: TRBV10-2
j_gene: TRBJ1-5
CDR3aa: CASSESGSNQPQHF

v_gene: TRBV7-2
j_gene: TRBJ2-1
CDR3aa: CASSPDYIDEQFF

v_gene: TRBV5-1
j_gene: TRBJ1-1
CDR3aa: CASSWGQGSTEAFF

v_gene: TRBV29-1
j_gene: TRBJ1-3
CDR3aa: CSVVGQEYVSGNTIYF

v_gene: TRBV10-3
j_gene: TRBJ2-1
CDR3aa: CAITGLADYNEQFF

v_gene: TRBV20-1
j_gene: TRBJ2-7
CDR3aa: CSAGASYEQYF

v_gene: TRBV3-1
j_gene: TRBJ2-1
CDR3aa: CASRGPGVQFF

v_gene: TRBV20-1
j_gene: TRBJ1-1
CDR3aa: CSARRRVGGTEAFF

v_gene: TRBV4-2
j_gene: TRBJ2-1
CDR3aa: CASSQGSSLAAYNEQFF

v_gene: TRBV7-3
j_gene: TRBJ2-1
CDR3aa: CASSLLADNEQFF

v_gene: TRBV6-2/TRBV6-3
j_gene: TRBJ2-1
CDR3aa: CASSSGGSVHNEQFF

v_gene: TRBV6-1
j_gene: TRBJ2-7
CDR3aa: CASSPLGTRAPYEQYF

v_gene: TRBV20-1
j_gene: TRBJ2-1
CDR3aa: CSASRRQVYNEQFF

v_gene: TRBV27
j_gene: TRBJ2-5
CDR3aa: CASSFNGETQYF

v_gene: TRBV5-6
j_gene: TRBJ1-4
CDR3aa: CASSWGTEQEKLFF

v_gene: TRBV11-2
j_gene: TRBJ2-2
CDR3aa: CASSPQSRTGELFF

v_gene: TRBV6-5
j_gene: TRBJ2-1
CDR3aa: CASRDRYNEQFF

v_gene: TRBV20-1
j_gene: TRBJ1-2
CDR3aa: CSAVVTGRPGYTF

v_gene: TRBV5-5
j_gene: TRBJ2-3
CDR3aa: CASSLVGYAASTDTQYF

v_gene: TRBV5-6
j_gene: TRBJ2-1
CDR3aa: CASSIKTGALGNEQFF

v_gene: TRBV7-9
j_gene: TRBJ2-3
CDR3aa: CASSWTPSTDTQYF

v_gene: TRBV10-3
j_gene: TRBJ2-7
CDR3aa: CAISRTGDPYEQYF

v_gene: TRBV29-1
j_gene: TRBJ2-5
CDR3aa: CSVYGVGSSETQYF

v_gene: TRBV20-1
j_gene: TRBJ2-3
CDR3aa: CSATYGGWTDTQYF

v_gene: TRBV3-1
j_gene: TRBJ2-2
CDR3aa: CASSQDRTTFPGELFF

v_gene: TRBV7-2
j_gene: TRBJ2-2
CDR3aa: CASSFGDTNTGELFF

v_gene: TRBV11-2
j_gene: TRBJ2-3
CDR3aa: CASSRTDDTQYF

v_gene: TRBV24-1
j_gene: TRBJ2-1
CDR3aa: CATRSSPGQGARFEQFF

v_gene: TRBV6-1
j_gene: TRBJ1-6
CDR3aa: CASSLRGIPYNSPLHF

v_gene: TRBV4-1
j_gene: TRBJ1-2
CDR3aa: CASSQPAGAGYTF

v_gene: TRBV6-2/TRBV6-3
j_gene: TRBJ2-2
CDR3aa: CASRPGGLNTGELFF

v_gene: TRBV20-1
j_gene: TRBJ2-1
CDR3aa: CSAPRPGLAGGPDNEQFF

v_gene: TRBV6-1
j_gene: TRBJ1-5
CDR3aa: CASSEEVRGYQPQHF

v_gene: TRBV5-1
j_gene: TRBJ2-3
CDR3aa: CASSPGTSRRDTQYF

v_gene: TRBV5-1
j_gene: TRBJ2-2
CDR3aa: CASGGSLTNTGELFF

v_gene: TRBV2
j_gene: TRBJ1-4
CDR3aa: CATLGDRSSEKLFF

v_gene: TRBV20-1
j_gene: TRBJ2-4
CDR3aa: CSAISRDTIQYF

v_gene: TRBV5-1
j_gene: TRBJ2-4
CDR3aa: CASSLRQGQGNIQYF